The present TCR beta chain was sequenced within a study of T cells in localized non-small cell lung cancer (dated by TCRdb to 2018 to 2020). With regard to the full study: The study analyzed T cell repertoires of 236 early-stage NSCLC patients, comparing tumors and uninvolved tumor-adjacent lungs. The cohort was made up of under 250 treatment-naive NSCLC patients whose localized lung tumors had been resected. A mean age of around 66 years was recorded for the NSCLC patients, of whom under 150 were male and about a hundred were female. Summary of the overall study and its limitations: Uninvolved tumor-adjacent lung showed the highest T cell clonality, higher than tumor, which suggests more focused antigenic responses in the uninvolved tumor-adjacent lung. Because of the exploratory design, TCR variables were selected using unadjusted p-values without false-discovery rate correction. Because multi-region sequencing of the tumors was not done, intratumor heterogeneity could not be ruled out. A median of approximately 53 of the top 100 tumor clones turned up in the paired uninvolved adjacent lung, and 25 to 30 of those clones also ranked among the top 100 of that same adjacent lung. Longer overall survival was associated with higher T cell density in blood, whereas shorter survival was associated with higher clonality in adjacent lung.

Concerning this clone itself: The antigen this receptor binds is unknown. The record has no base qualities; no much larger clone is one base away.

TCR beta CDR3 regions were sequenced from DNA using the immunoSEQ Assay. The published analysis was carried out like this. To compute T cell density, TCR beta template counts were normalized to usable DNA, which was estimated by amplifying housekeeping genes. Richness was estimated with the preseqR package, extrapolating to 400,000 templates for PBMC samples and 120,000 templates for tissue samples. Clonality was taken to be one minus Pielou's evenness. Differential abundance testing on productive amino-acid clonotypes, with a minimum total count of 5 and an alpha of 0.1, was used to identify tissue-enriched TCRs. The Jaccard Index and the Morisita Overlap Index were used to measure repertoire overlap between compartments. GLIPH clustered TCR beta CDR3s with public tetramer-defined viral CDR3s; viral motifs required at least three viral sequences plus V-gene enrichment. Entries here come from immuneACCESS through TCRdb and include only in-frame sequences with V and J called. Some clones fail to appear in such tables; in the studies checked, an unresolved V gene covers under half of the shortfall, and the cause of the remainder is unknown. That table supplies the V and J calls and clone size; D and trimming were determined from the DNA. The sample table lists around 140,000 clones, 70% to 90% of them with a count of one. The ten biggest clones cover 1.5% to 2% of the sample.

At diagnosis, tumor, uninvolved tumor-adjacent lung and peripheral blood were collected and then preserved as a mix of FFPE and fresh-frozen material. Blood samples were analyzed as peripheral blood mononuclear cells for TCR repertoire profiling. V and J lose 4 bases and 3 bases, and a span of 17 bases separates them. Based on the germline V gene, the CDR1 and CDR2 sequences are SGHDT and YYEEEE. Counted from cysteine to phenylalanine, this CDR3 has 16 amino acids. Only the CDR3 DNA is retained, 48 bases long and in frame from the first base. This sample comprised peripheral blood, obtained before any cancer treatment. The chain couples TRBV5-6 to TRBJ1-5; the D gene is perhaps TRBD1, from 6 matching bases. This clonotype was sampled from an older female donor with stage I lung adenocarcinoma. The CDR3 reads CASSRRSTGDNQPQHF. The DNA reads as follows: TGTGCCAGCAGCCGTCGGTCGACAGGAGACAATCAGCCCCAGCATTTT.